The 3 T cell receptor beta chains reported below all come from one sample, sequenced in a study of T-cell reconstitution after alpha-beta-depleted transplantation in children. Unique molecular identifiers were incorporated into the prepared TCRbeta library. TCRdb ran MiXCR on the PCR reads and lists one entry per CDR3 protein. The sample carries 480,000 or so distinct CDR3 sequences, over 9.5% recorded once. The specimen comprised PBMCs, sampled before TCRalphabeta/CD19-depleted stem cell transplant. These receptors were taken from a child aged 2 to 10 with inherited bone marrow failure, due to receive a stem cell transplant.

This clonotype was detected many times. The rearrangement links TRBV2 to TRBJ2-1; TRBD2 matches at 9 bases. The CDR3 totals 16 residues. Germline values: CDR1 SNHLY, CDR2 FYNNEI. J lost 4 bases, V lost 3 bases, and 7 bases had no gene match. The DNA for the CDR3 is TGTGCCAGCAGTGATTCTGGTAGCGGGGGATACAATGAGCAGTTCTTC. It specifies CASSDSGSGGYNEQFF.

In the case of this clonotype: Since the CDR3 does not end with the conserved phenylalanine or tryptophan, this likely comes from a read error. The gene calls are TRBV23-1 and TRBJ2-4; D is perhaps TRBD1 (6 bases). TRBV23-1 is classed as an ORF, of uncertain function. V lost 2 bases and J 5 bases, leaving 13 bases between the germline ends. The CDR3 extends over 15 amino acids. Here the CDR3 reads CASSQPPDSQNIQYV. CDR3 DNA sequence: TGCGCCAGCAGTCAACCGCCGGACAGCCAAAACATTCAGTACGTC.

Ten or more counts support this clonotype. The V call is TRBV11-2, the J call TRBJ2-2, with D tentatively TRBD2 (6 bases). The CDR3 spans 15 residues. V dropped 5 bases and J dropped 6 bases, with 16 bases sitting between them. Germline CDR1 SGHAT, CDR2 FQNNGV. In nucleotides, the CDR3 is TGTGCCAGCAGCAGATTCGGGGGTACCCCCGGGGAGCTGTTTTTT. The encoded protein is CASSRFGGTPGELFF. The variable domain in full, with the rest retrieved from reference TRBV11-2 and TRBJ2-2, is EAGVAQSPRYKIIEKRQSVAFWCNPISGHATLYWYQQILGQGPKLLIQFQNNGVVDDSQLPKDRFSAERLKGVDSTLKIQPAKLEDSAVYLCASSRFGGTPGELFFGEGSRLTVL.